This record covers a single T cell receptor (beta chain). The data were obtained in a study of blood T cell repertoires in COVID-19. For the study at large: Collection of acute and convalescent COVID-19 samples took place in the United States, Italy and Spain. T cells, B-cell-depleted T cells, or PBMCs provided the cDNA or gDNA that served as material.

The CDR3 consists of 16 residues. V lost 1 base to trimming and J lost 12 bases, with 22 bases between them. In germline, CDR1 is LNHDA, CDR2 SQIVND (reference sequence). Authors' data handling: Quantification of nucleated cells was approximated via reference gene primer amplification. Data came from immunoSEQ multiplex PCR; TCRdb stores just in-frame clones and leaves some out. V and J calls and clone size are copied from that table; D and trimming were computed from the DNA. The data show 200,000 to 250,000 clones, around 85% seen once. Seattle-derived patients entered the study during active infection and were followed longitudinally.

The clonotype originates from a middle-aged man with COVID-19, enrolled during active disease. Sequenced input: peripheral blood. The chain uses TRBV19 and TRBJ1-5, with TRBD1 as a possible D gene (6 bases). The CDR3 is CASSIAPRQASNRQHF. The CDR3 DNA follows: TGTGCCAGTAGTATAGCCCCCAGACAGGCATCCAATCGCCAGCATTTT.